The table lists the clone carrying this T cell receptor (beta chain) with many counts. This record belongs to a study of Graves' ophthalmopathy and Graves' hyperthyroidism. Amplification of the TCR beta CDR3 regions used RNA transcripts (as template). First-round RT-PCR relied on HTBI primers, and a second-round multiplex PCR came next. Each CDR3 protein is one row after TCRdb ran MiXCR on the multiplex PCR reads. The table lists a few hundred thousand distinct CDR3 sequences, less than 20% of them singletons, with about 7% in the top ten. Trimming pared 3 bases from V and 10 bases from J, leaving 15 bases between. The CDR3 is made up of 13 amino acids. Germline V gives CDR1 SGHAT, CDR2 FQNNGV.

V and J are TRBV11-2 and TRBJ1-1; D is possibly TRBD1 (5 bases). The receptor was isolated from a young woman with stable Graves' hyperthyroidism. Source material: peripheral blood. CDR3 coding DNA: TGTGCCAGCAGCTTTGTAAGGGGCGATCTAGCTTTCTTT. It yields the protein CASSFVRGDLAFF.